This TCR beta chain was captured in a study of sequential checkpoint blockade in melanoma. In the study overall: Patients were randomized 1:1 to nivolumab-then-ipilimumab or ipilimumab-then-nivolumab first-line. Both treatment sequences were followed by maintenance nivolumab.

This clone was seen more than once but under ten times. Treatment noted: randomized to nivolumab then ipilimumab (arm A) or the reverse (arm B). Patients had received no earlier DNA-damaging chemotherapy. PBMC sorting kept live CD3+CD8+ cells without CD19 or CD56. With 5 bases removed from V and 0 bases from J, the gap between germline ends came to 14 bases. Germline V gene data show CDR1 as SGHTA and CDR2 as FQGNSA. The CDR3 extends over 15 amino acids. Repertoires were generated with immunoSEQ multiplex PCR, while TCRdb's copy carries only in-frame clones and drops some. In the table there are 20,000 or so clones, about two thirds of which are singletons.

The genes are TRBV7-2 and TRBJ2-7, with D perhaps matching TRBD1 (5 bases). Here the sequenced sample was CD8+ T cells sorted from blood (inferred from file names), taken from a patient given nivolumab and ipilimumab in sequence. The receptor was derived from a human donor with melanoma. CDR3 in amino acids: CASSPRQNPSYEQYF. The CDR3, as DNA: TGTGCCAGCAGCCCTCGACAGAATCCCTCCTACGAGCAGTACTTC.